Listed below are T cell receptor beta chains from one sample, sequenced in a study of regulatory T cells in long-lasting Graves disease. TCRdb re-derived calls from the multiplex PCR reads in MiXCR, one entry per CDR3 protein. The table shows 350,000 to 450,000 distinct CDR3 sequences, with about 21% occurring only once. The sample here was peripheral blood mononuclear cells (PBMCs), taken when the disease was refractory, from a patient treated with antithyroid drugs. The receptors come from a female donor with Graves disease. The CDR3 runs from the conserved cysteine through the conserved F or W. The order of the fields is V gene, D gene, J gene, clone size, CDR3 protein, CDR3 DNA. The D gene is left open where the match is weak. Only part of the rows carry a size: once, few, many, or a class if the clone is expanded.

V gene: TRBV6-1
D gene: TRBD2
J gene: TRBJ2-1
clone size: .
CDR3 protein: CASTSSGGSYNEQFF
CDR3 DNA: TGTGCCAGCACCTCTAGCGGAGGAAGCTACAATGAGCAGTTCTTC

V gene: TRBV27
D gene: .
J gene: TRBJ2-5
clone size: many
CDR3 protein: CASSLWGRVAQETQYF
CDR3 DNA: TGTGCCAGCAGTTTATGGGGTCGGGTGGCGCAAGAGACCCAGTACTTC

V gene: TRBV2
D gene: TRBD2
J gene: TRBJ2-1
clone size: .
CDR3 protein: CASSSGLAGGEQFF
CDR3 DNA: TGTGCCAGCAGTTCAGGACTAGCCGGGGGTGAGCAGTTCTTC

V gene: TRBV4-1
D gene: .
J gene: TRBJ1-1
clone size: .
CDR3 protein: CASSQGPFDTEAFF
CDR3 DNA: TGCGCCAGCAGCCAAGGGCCCTTTGACACTGAAGCTTTCTTT

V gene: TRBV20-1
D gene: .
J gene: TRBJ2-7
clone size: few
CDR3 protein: CSAIRDVTGQYF
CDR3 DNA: TGCAGTGCTATCCGCGACGTGACCGGGCAGTACTTC

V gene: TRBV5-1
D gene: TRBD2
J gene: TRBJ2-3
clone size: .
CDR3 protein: CASRNGLAGDTQYF
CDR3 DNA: TGCGCCAGCAGGAATGGACTAGCGGGGGATACGCAGTATTTT

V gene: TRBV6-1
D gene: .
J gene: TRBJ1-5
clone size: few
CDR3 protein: CASSERRGTYTQPQHF
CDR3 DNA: TGTGCCAGCAGTGAACGGCGGGGAACCTATACACAGCCCCAGCATTTT

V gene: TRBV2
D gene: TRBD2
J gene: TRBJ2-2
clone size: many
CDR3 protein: CASRIAGNTGELFF
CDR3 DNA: TGTGCCAGCAGGATAGCGGGAAACACCGGGGAGCTGTTTTTT

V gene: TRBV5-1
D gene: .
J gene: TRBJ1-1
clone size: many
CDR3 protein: CASSLDYSNTEAFF
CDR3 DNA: TGCGCCAGCAGCTTGGACTACAGCAACACTGAAGCTTTCTTT

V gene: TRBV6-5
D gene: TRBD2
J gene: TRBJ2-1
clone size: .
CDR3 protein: CASSYSAGEYYNEQFF
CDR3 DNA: TGTGCCAGCAGTTACTCTGCGGGAGAGTATTACAATGAGCAGTTCTTC

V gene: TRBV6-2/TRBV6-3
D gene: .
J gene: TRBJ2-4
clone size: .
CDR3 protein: CASYQGSPGDIQYF
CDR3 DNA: TGTGCCAGCTACCAGGGGAGCCCCGGTGACATTCAGTACTTC

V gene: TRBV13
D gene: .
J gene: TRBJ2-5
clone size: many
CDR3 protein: CASSQMRETQYF
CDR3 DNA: TGTGCCAGCAGCCAGATGAGGGAGACCCAGTACTTC

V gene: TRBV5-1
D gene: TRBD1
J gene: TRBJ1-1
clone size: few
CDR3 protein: CASNRDRGTEAFF
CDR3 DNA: TGCGCCAGCAACCGGGACAGGGGGACTGAAGCTTTCTTT

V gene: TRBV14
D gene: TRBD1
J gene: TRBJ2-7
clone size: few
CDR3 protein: CASRGTGTGLYEQYF
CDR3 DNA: TGTGCCAGTCGGGGGACCGGGACAGGGCTCTACGAGCAGTACTTC

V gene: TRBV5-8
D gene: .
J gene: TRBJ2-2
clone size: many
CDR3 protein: CAILVNTGELFF
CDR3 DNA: TGTGCCATCCTAGTCAACACCGGGGAGCTGTTTTTT

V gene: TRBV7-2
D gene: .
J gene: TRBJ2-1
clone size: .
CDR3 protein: CASSYPRAGKDEQFF
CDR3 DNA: TGTGCCAGCAGCTATCCCCGGGCGGGGAAGGATGAGCAGTTCTTC

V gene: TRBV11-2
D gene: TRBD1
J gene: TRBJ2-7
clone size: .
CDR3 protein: CASSTRRRTGEGSYEQYF
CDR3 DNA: TGTGCCAGCAGCACTCGAAGGCGGACAGGGGAAGGATCCTACGAGCAGTACTTC

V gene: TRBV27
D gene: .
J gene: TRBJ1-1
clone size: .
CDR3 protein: CASRGPHGENTEAFF
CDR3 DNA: TGTGCCAGCAGGGGTCCTCATGGGGAGAACACTGAAGCTTTCTTT

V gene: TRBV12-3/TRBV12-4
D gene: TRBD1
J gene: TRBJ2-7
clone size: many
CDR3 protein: CASSDPGTAPYEQYF
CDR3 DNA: TGTGCCAGCAGTGACCCCGGGACAGCACCTTACGAGCAGTACTTC

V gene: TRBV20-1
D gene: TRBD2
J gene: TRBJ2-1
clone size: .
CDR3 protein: CSASKRGSDEQFF
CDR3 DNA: TGCAGTGCTAGTAAGCGGGGGTCAGATGAGCAGTTCTTC

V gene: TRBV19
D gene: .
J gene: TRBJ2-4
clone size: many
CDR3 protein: CASSEQVAKNIQYF
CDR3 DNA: TGTGCCAGTAGCGAACAGGTAGCCAAAAACATTCAGTACTTC

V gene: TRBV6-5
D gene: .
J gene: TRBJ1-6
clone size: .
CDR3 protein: CASSYGGTYNSPLHF
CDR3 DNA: TGTGCCAGCAGTTACGGGGGGACCTATAATTCACCCCTCCACTTT

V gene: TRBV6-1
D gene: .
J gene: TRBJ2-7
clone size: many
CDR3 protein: CASRWGQGTNYEQYF
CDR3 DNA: TGTGCCAGCAGGTGGGGACAAGGCACGAACTACGAGCAGTACTTC

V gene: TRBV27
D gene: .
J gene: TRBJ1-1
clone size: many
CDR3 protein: CASSQKGYTEAFF
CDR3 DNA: TGTGCCAGCAGCCAGAAGGGGTACACTGAAGCTTTCTTT

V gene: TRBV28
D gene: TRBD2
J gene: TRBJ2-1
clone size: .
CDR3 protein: CAIHGRAPYNEQFF
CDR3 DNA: TGTGCCATCCACGGGAGGGCCCCCTACAATGAGCAGTTCTTC

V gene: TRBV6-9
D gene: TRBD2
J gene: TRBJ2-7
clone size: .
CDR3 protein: CASSYSWRRLAPVYEQYF
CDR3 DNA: TGTGCCAGCAGTTACTCCTGGCGAAGACTAGCTCCCGTCTACGAGCAGTACTTC

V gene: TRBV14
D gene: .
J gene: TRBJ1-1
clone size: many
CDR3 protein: CASSQGWGGTEAFF
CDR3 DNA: TGTGCCAGCAGCCAGGGCTGGGGAGGTACTGAAGCTTTCTTT

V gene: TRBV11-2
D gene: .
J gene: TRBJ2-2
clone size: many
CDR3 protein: CASSPWGAGKNTGELFF
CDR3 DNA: TGTGCCAGCAGCCCATGGGGTGCGGGAAAGAACACCGGGGAGCTGTTTTTT

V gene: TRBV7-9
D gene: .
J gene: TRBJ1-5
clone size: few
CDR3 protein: CASSLTLDIGNQPQHF
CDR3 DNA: TGTGCCAGCAGCTTAACCTTGGACATCGGCAATCAGCCCCAGCATTTT

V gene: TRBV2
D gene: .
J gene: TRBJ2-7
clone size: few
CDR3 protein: CASIPPLGYEQYF
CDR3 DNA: TGTGCCAGCATCCCCCCGTTAGGTTACGAGCAGTACTTC

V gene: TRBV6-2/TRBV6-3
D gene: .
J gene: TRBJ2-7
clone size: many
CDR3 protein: CASSSNVRGEQYF
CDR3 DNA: TGTGCCAGCAGTTCCAACGTTAGAGGGGAGCAGTACTTC

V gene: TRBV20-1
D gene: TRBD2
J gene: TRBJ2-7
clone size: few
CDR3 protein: CSARDVAGYHYEQYF
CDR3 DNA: TGCAGTGCTAGAGATGTAGCGGGCTACCACTACGAGCAGTACTTC

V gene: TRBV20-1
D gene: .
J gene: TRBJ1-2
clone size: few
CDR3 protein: CSASPRRAGYTF
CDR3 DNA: TGCAGTGCTAGTCCGAGAAGGGCTGGCTACACCTTC

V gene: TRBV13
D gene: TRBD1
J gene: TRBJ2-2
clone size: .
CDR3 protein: CASNGQGNTGELFF
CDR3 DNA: TGTGCCAGCAACGGACAGGGGAACACCGGGGAGCTGTTTTTT

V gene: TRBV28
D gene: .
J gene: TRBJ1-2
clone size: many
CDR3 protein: CASSLSTMNYGYTF
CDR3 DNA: TGTGCCAGCAGTTTGAGTACAATGAACTATGGCTACACCTTC

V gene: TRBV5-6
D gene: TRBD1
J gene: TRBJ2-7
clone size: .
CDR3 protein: CASSLGTGGSSYEQYF
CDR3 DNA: TGTGCCAGCAGCCTCGGGACAGGGGGTAGCTCCTACGAGCAGTACTTC

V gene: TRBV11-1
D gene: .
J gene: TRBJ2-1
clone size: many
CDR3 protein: CASSSPGLGDEQFF
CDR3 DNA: TGTGCCAGCAGCTCCCCGGGACTTGGCGATGAGCAGTTCTTC

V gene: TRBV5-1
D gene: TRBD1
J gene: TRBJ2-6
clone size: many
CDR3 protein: CASRQGQGRANVLTF
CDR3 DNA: TGCGCCAGCAGACAAGGACAGGGCAGGGCCAACGTCCTGACTTTC

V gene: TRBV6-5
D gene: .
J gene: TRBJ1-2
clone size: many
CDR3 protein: CASSSSTANYGYTF
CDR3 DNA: TGTGCCAGCAGTTCGTCGACAGCTAACTATGGCTACACCTTC

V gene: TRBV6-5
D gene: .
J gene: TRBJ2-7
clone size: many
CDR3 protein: CASSYTDGYEQYF
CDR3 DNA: TGTGCCAGCAGTTACACCGACGGATACGAGCAGTACTTC

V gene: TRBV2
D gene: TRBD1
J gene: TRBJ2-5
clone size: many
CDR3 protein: CASSDGQGGGETQYF
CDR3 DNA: TGTGCCAGCAGTGACGGACAGGGGGGAGGAGAGACCCAGTACTTC

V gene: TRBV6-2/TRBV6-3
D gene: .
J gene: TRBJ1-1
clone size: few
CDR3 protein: CASSWEEGTEAFF
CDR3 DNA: TGTGCCAGCAGTTGGGAAGAAGGCACTGAAGCTTTCTTT